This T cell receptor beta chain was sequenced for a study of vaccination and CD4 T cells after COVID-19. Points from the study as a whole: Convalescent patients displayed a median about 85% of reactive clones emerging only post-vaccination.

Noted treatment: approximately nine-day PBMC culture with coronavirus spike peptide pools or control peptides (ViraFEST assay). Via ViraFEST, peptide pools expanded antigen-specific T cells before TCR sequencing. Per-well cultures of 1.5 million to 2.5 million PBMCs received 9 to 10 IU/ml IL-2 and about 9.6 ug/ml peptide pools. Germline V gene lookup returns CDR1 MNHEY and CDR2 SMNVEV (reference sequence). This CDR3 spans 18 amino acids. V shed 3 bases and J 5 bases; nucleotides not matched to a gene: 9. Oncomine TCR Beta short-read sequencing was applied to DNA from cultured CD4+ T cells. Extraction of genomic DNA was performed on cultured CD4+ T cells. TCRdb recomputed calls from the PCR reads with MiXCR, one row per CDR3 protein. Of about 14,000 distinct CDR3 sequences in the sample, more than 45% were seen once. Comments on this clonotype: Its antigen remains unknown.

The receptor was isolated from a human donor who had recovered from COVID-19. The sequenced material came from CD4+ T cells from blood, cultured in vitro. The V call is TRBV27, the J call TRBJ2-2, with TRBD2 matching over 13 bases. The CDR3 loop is CASSFQLAGGAGTGELFF. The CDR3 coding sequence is TGTGCCAGCAGTTTCCAACTAGCGGGAGGGGCGGGGACCGGGGAGCTGTTTTTT.